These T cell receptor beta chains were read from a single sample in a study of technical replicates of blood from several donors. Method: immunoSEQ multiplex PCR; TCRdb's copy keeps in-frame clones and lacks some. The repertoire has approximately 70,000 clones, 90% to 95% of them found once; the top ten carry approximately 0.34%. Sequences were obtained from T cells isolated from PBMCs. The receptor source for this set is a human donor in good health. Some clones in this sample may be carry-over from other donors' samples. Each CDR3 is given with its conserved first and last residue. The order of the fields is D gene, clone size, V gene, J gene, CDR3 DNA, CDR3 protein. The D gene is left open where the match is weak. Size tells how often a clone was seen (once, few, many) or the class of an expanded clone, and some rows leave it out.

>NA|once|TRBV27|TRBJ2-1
TGTGCCAGCAGTTTATTGCCCACTAGATTAAGCTCCTACAATGAGCAGTTCTTC
CASSLLPTRLSSYNEQFF
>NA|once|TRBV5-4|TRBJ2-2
TGTGCCAGCAGCTTGGAAGGACTTTCCACCGGGGAGCTGTTTTTT
CASSLEGLSTGELFF
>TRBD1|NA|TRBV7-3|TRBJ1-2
TGTGCCAGCAGCTCCGACAGGGCAGTGTTATCTGGCTACACCTTC
CASSSDRAVLSGYTF
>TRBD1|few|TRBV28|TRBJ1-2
TGTGCCAGCACCTATTCCGGGACAGGGGGCGTCTATGGCTACACCTTC
CASTYSGTGGVYGYTF
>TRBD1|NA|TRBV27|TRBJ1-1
TGTGCCAGCAAGACAGGGGGCACTGAAGCTTTCTTT
CASKTGGTEAFF
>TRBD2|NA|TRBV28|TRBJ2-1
TGTGCCAGCAGTTTAATCGGGGGGAAGCGTGAGCAGTTCTTC
CASSLIGGKREQFF
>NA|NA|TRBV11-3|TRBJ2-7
TGTGCCAGCAGCTCCGTGGCTTACGAGCAGTACTTC
CASSSVAYEQYF
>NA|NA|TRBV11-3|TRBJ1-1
TGTGCCAGCAGAACACGCCAAGGGGGGGGAGCTTTCTTT
CASRTRQGGGAFF
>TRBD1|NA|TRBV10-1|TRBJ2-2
TGCGCCAGCAGTTCCCTTGGACAGGGGCCCGGGGAGCTGTTTTTT
CASSSLGQGPGELFF
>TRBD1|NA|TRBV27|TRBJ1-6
TGTGCCAGCAGTTATACTCGGACAGGGAGCTCACCCCTCCACTTT
CASSYTRTGSSPLHF
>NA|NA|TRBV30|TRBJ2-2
TGTGCCTGGAGCTACAGGGATACGAACACCGGGGAGCTGTTTTTT
CAWSYRDTNTGELFF
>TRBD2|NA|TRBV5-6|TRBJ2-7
TGTGCCAGCAGCTTTCGCAAGCGGGGGACCTACGAGCAGTACTTC
CASSFRKRGTYEQYF
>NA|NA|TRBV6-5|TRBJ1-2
TGTGCCAGCAGTTACCGTACAGGCTATGGCTACACCTTC
CASSYRTGYGYTF
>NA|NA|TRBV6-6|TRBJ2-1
TGTGCCAGCAGTTACCCCCAGGACTACAATGAGCAGTTCTTC
CASSYPQDYNEQFF
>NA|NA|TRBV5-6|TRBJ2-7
TGTGCCAGCAGCTTGGGCAGTCCGTCCTACGAGCAGTACTTC
CASSLGSPSYEQYF
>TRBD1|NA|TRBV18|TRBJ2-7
TGTGCCAGCTCACCAACGGGACAGGGGGCCGAGCAGTACTTC
CASSPTGQGAEQYF
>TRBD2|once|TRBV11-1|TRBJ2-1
TGTGCCAGCAGCCAACTAGCGGGGGCCTACAATGAGCAGTTCTTC
CASSQLAGAYNEQFF
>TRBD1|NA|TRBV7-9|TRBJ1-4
TGTGCCAGCAGCCCACAGACAGGGATTAATGAAAAACTGTTTTTT
CASSPQTGINEKLFF
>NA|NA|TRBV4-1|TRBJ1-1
TGCGCCAGCAGTGTGGAGGGACGAAACACTGAAGCTTTCTTT
CASSVEGRNTEAFF
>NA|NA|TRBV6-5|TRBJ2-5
TGTGCCAGCAGTTACTCTCGGAGCGACCTACAAGAGACCCAGTACTTC
CASSYSRSDLQETQYF
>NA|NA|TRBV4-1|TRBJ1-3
TGCGCCAGCAGCCCCGGACACCAGCTTGGAAACACCATATATTTT
CASSPGHQLGNTIYF
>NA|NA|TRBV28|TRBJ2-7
TGTGCCAGCAGTCCAACAGGAAGGAACGAGCAGTACTTC
CASSPTGRNEQYF
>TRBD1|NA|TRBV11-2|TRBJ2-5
TGTGCCAGCAGCTTAAGGACAGGGCAGGAGACCCAGTACTTC
CASSLRTGQETQYF
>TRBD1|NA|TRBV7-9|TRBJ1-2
TGTGCCAGCAGCCTGGCGGACAGGGAGAGCTATGGCTACACCTTC
CASSLADRESYGYTF
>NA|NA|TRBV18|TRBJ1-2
TGTGCCAGCTCACCCCTCCCGGGGGATGGCTACACCTTC
CASSPLPGDGYTF
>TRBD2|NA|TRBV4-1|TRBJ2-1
TGCGCCAGCACCAAAATAGCGGGAGGGCCCCATGAGCAGTTCTTC
CASTKIAGGPHEQFF
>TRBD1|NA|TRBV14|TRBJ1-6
TGTGCCAGCAGCCAAGACTACGGGGGACAGGGCGAACCCCTCCACTTT
CASSQDYGGQGEPLHF
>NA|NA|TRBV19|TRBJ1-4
TGTGCCAGTAGACCCCCGGGGGGGATTCGGGATGAAAAACTGTTTTTT
CASRPPGGIRDEKLFF
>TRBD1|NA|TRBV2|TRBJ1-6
TGTGCCAGCAGTGACAGGACAGGGGGCGGGGGTGGTTCACCCCTCCACTTT
CASSDRTGGGGGSPLHF